The next 24 T cell receptor beta chains were all read from a single sample in a study of T cells after yellow fever vaccination (dated by TCRdb to about 2019). The sample's treatment or condition label is to be understood as: live attenuated yellow fever vaccine strain. The receptor library was made with 5' RACE. TCRdb names Illumina NovaSeq 6000 as the instrument used. Starting from the raw public reads, TCRdb applied fastp trimming at Q25, assembled clones with MiXCR and retained in-frame beta chains. Here each entry gathers all rows of one CDR3 protein and keeps the most common genes and DNA. Here the sample has some 240,000 distinct CDR3 sequences; over 3% occur a single time. Together, the top ten hold about 19% of the sample. The sample consisted of PBMCs, taken 15 days after the yellow fever booster vaccination. The receptors were sampled from a man aged 18 to 30 who received the YFV17D yellow fever vaccine.

This clonotype was recorded at least ten times. The chain couples TRBV20-1 to TRBJ2-2; D is perhaps TRBD1 (6 bases). V was shortened by 6 bases and J by 5 bases, with 16 bases between the two germline ends. CDR1 is DFQATT and CDR2 is SNEGSKA in the germline V gene (reference sequence). The CDR3 is made up of 14 amino acids. The CDR3 sequence is CSAGDRSGTGELFF. The CDR3 nucleotides are TGCAGTGCCGGCGACAGGAGTGGAACCGGGGAGCTGTTTTTT.

This clonotype was detected many times. The chain combines TRBV5-1 with TRBJ2-3; possible D gene TRBD2, 5 bases. Trimming removed 1 base from V and 4 bases from J, with 13 bases in between. The germline V gene has CDR1 SGHRS and CDR2 YFSETQ. CDR3 size: 15 residues. In nucleotides, the CDR3 is TGCGCCAGCAGCTTGTTCGGAGAGGGCCCAGATACGCAGTATTTT. It specifies CASSLFGEGPDTQYF.

This clonotype was seen repeatedly, ten times or more. The V gene is TRBV27, the J gene TRBJ2-1; D unresolved. V gave up 3 bases and J gave up 5 bases, with 14 bases separating them. From germline, CDR1 is MNHEY and CDR2 SMNVEV (reference sequence). The CDR3 length is 15 residues. The CDR3 reads CASSFGVGRHNEQFF. CDR3 DNA sequence: TGTGCCAGCAGTTTCGGAGTTGGGCGGCACAATGAGCAGTTCTTC.

This clonotype was observed many times. The V call is TRBV7-8, the J call TRBJ2-3; 10 nucleotides line up with TRBD2. The CDR3 extends over 15 amino acids. Germline assignment: CDR1 SGHVS and CDR2 FQNEAQ. V lost 5 bases, J lost 9 bases, and 11 bases stayed unmatched. The CDR3 here is CASSHQRGGRETQYF. The CDR3, as DNA: TGTGCCAGCAGCCATCAGCGGGGGGGGAGGGAGACGCAGTATTTT.

This clonotype was observed many times. This CDR3 reads CASSSSGRGGNEQFF. CDR3 in DNA: TGTGCCAGCAGCTCTAGCGGTAGGGGGGGGAATGAGCAGTTCTTC. V gene TRBV7-2 combines with J gene TRBJ2-1, with D possibly being TRBD2 (7 bases). V lost 4 bases and J 7 bases, leaving 17 bases between the germline ends. The germline V gene has CDR1 SGHTA and CDR2 FQGNSA. The CDR3 is 15 amino acids.

This clonotype was detected many times. This rearrangement joins TRBV19 to TRBJ2-2, with 7 bases lining up with TRBD1. Germline CDR1 LNHDA, CDR2 SQIVND (reference sequence). J was trimmed by 0 bases and V by 6 bases; bases with no gene match: 1. This CDR3 region has 14 residues. CDR3: CASSRGTNTGELFF. The CDR3 region has the DNA TGTGCCAGTAGCAGGGGGACGAACACCGGGGAGCTGTTTTTT.

There are many counts of this clonotype. V gene TRBV6-5 combines with J gene TRBJ2-5; 7 bases fit TRBD2. Germline V gene sequence: CDR1 MNHEY, CDR2 SVGAGI. The CDR3 consists of 14 residues. J lost 1 base, V lost 6 bases, and 5 bases had no gene match. CDR3 nucleotide sequence: TGTGCCAGCAGAGGAGCGGGGAGCCAAGAGACCCAGTACTTC. It translates to CASRGAGSQETQYF.

Many counts were recorded for this clonotype. This chain uses TRBV12-3 or TRBV12-4 with TRBJ2-1, with TRBD2 matching 11 bases. V lost 3 bases to trimming and J lost 8 bases; unmatched junction nucleotides: 3. This CDR3 is 14 amino acids long. The CDR3 spells CASSFSGGADEQFF. CDR3 in DNA: TGTGCCAGCAGTTTTAGCGGGGGGGCAGATGAGCAGTTCTTC.

This clonotype was recorded at least ten times. The V and J genes are TRBV20-1 and TRBJ2-3; D could derive from TRBD1 or TRBD2 (5 bases each). Germline V CDR1 and CDR2: DFQATT, SNEGSKA (reference sequence). This CDR3 has 14 residues. Trimming took off 6 bases at V and 4 bases at J, with 17 bases between the two ends. The CDR3 DNA reads as TGCAGTGCCCGGGGCCCGAAAACTGCAGATACGCAGTATTTT. Translating it yields CSARGPKTADTQYF.

This clonotype was seen many times. The chain combines TRBV15 with TRBJ1-2; D is unresolved. The CDR3 runs 13 residues. Trimming took off 0 bases at V and 5 bases at J, with 7 bases between the two ends. Germline V gene sequence: CDR1 LNHNV, CDR2 YYDKDF (reference sequence). CDR3 sequence (DNA): TGTGCCACCAGCAGAGATAATGGTTATGGCTACACCTTC. It yields the protein CATSRDNGYGYTF. Supplemented by reference TRBV15 and TRBJ1-2, the full variable domain reads DAMVIQNPRYQVTQFGKPVTLSCSQTLNHNVMYWYQQKSSQAPKLLFHYYDKDFNNEADTPDNFQSRRPNTSFCFLDIRSPGLGDTAMYLCATSRDNGYGYTFGSGTRLTVV.

This clonotype was found many times. The chain employs TRBV10-3 and TRBJ1-1; tentative D call: TRBD1 (6 bases). The CDR3 is made up of 13 amino acids. Germline-derived CDR1 and CDR2 are ENHRY and SYGVKD. Trimming took 7 bases from V and 2 from J, leaving 11 bases between them. The CDR3 DNA follows: TGTGCCATCACCTACGGGGGCAACACTGAAGCTTTCTTT. It translates to CAITYGGNTEAFF.

This clonotype was counted a few times. V usage is TRBV21-1 and J usage is TRBJ1-3. TRBV21-1 is a listed pseudogene. This CDR3 is built from 18 residues. CDR3 sequence: CASAFLRESGPSGNTIYF. The CDR3 bases are TGTGCCAGCGCCTTCCTAAGGGAATCGGGTCCCTCTGGAAACACCATATATTTT.

This chain uses TRBV24-1 with TRBJ1-2; D remains unclear. This CDR3 is built from 18 residues. CDR1 is KGHDR and CDR2 is SFDVKD in the germline V gene. With 5 bases removed from V and 4 bases from J, the gap between germline ends came to 25 bases. The CDR3 protein is CATSVFVRVGSGCYGYTF. The DNA of the CDR3 is TGTGCCACCAGTGTTTTTGTTCGCGTCGGTTCTGGGTGCTATGGCTACACCTTC.

This clonotype was counted ten times or more. The rearrangement links TRBV20-1 to TRBJ2-1, with a possible D match to TRBD2 (7 bases). The CDR3 extends over 13 amino acids. V was clipped by 3 bases and J by 7 bases, with 13 bases between them. Per germline, CDR1 DFQATT and CDR2 SNEGSKA (reference sequence). The CDR3 loop is CSASGGHGNEQFF. Written as DNA, the CDR3 is TGCAGTGCTAGCGGGGGGCATGGAAATGAGCAGTTCTTC.

This clonotype showed up many times. The rearrangement joins TRBV7-9 to TRBJ2-5; perhaps TRBD2 as D (5 bases). Trimming stripped 3 bases from V and 5 bases from J, with 13 bases between. The CDR3 runs to 14 residues. The germline V gene has CDR1 SEHNR and CDR2 FQNEAQ (reference sequence). Here the CDR3 DNA reads TGTGCCAGCAGCTTCCCGGGGTTCAGCGAGACCCAGTACTTC. This gives the protein CASSFPGFSETQYF.

This clonotype showed up many times. The CDR3 region has the DNA TGCGCCAGCAGCCAGGACCCAGGGGGCTCGAACACTGAAGCTTTCTTT. Residues: CASSQDPGGSNTEAFF. V is TRBV5-1 and J is TRBJ1-1; TRBD1 matches 8 bases. The CDR3 has 16 residues. V trimming: 4 bases; J trimming: 1 base; junction bases outside the gene matches: 9. The V gene's germline CDR1 is SGHRS and CDR2 YFSETQ.

This clonotype occurred many times. The chain employs TRBV7-6 and TRBJ1-2; 8 bases fit TRBD1. With V trimmed by 3 bases and J by 4 bases, 7 bases remained unmatched. This CDR3 spans 15 amino acids. The germline V gene has CDR1 SGHVS and CDR2 FNYEAQ. CDR3 in DNA: TGTGCCAGCAGCTTGGCTCCGGGACAGGCCTATGGCTACACCTTC. Its translation is CASSLAPGQAYGYTF.

This clonotype was recorded many times. The chain combines TRBV7-2 with TRBJ2-7; D is unresolved. V gave up 3 bases and J gave up 5 bases, with 11 bases separating them. There are 13 residues in the CDR3. The germline gives CDR1 SGHTA, CDR2 FQGNSA. In nucleotides, the CDR3 is TGTGCCAGCAGCTTCTGGCCCGGCCACGAGCAGTACGTC. Its protein product is CASSFWPGHEQYV.

There are many counts of this clonotype. J is TRBJ2-7 and V is TRBV5-1; D ambiguous. V dropped 0 bases and J dropped 0 bases, with 4 bases sitting between them. This CDR3 has 13 amino acids. Per the germline V gene, CDR1 is SGHRS and CDR2 is YFSETQ. CDR3 nucleotides: TGCGCCAGCAGCTTGGCCATCTCCTACGAGCAGTACTTC. Amino acids: CASSLAISYEQYF.

This clonotype was found many times. V gene TRBV18 combines with J gene TRBJ1-3; D is uncertain. Germline values: CDR1 KGHSH, CDR2 LQKENI. Trimming left V 3 bases short and J 0 bases short, with 9 bases between. This CDR3 has 15 residues. CDR3 in DNA: TGTGCCAGCTCACCCGCGAGTGGCTCTGGAAACACCATATATTTT. Protein product: CASSPASGSGNTIYF.

This clonotype was recorded at least ten times. This chain links TRBV15 with TRBJ1-4; 9 bases match TRBD1. In germline, CDR1 is LNHNV, CDR2 YYDKDF (reference sequence). V was pared by 5 bases and J by 2 bases, with 3 bases of the junction left unmatched. This CDR3 has 15 amino acids. CDR3 in DNA: TGTGCCACCAGCGGACAGGGGCTGACTAATGAAAAACTGTTTTTT. Protein product: CATSGQGLTNEKLFF.

In its sample, this clonotype was seen a few times. This chain uses TRBV5-6 with TRBJ1-1, with D perhaps TRBD1 (5 bases). The CDR3 is 14 residues long. V was pared by 4 bases and J by 2 bases, with 12 bases between. The V gene's germline CDR1 is SGHDT and CDR2 YYEEEE. The CDR3 DNA follows: TGTGCCAGCAGCGCCGGGGGAAGAAACACTGAAGCTTTCTTT. It encodes CASSAGGRNTEAFF.

This clonotype was picked up many times. The chain links TRBV21-1 to TRBJ2-5. TRBV21-1 is annotated as a pseudogene. This CDR3 comprises 18 residues. CDR3 loop: CASSNLTVLETIQETQYF. The CDR3 DNA is TGTGCCAGCAGCAACCTTACCGTTTTGGAGACGATTCAAGAGACCCAGTACTTC.

This clonotype occurred many times. J is TRBJ2-3 and V is TRBV24-1; D is perhaps TRBD2 (6 bases). V was clipped by 9 bases and J by 6 bases, with 18 bases between them. CDR3 length: 14 residues. Germline lookup yields CDR1 KGHDR and CDR2 SFDVKD. The CDR3 nucleotides are TGTGCCACCGCTTCGGCCGGACTAACGGATACGCAGTATTTT. Translation: CATASAGLTDTQYF.